Following are 5 T cell receptor beta chains from one sample sequenced in a study of memory CD4+ T cells and cytomegalovirus serostatus. Single viable CD3+CD4+CD8-CD45RO+ cells were sorted as the memory CD4+ T cells. Only in-frame clones appear in the TCRdb table, and some are missing; sequencing was by immunoSEQ multiplex PCR. The table shows about 75,000 clones, with roughly 78% occurring only once. The sample was memory CD4+ T cells from blood. All receptors derive from an adult in good health and CMV-seropositive.

V and J are TRBV2 and TRBJ1-4; D is possibly TRBD1 (5 bases). Germline CDR1 reads SNHLY; CDR2 reads FYNNEI. V shed 7 bases and J shed 4 bases, with 16 bases lying between them. The CDR3 is made up of 15 amino acids. The CDR3 loop is CASTRLRGVNEKLFF. The CDR3 nucleotides read TGTGCCAGCACTCGTCTTCGGGGCGTTAATGAAAAACTGTTTTTT.

CDR3 sequence: CASSVHPYEQYF. The CDR3 DNA is TGTGCCAGCAGTGTCCACCCCTACGAGCAGTACTTC. The chain combines TRBV28 with TRBJ2-7, with unresolved D. Germline V gene sequence: CDR1 MDHEN, CDR2 SYDVKM. The CDR3 covers 12 residues. V dropped 5 bases and J dropped 2 bases, with 7 bases sitting between them.

The chain recombines TRBV7-9 with TRBJ1-3, with D perhaps matching TRBD1 (5 bases). V was trimmed by 5 bases and J by 1 base, leaving 21 bases between them. CDR1 is SEHNR, CDR2 FQNEAQ, per germline (reference sequence). There are 18 residues in the CDR3. The CDR3 sequence is CASSPIGWDGKSGNTIYF. CDR3 nucleotides: TGTGCCAGCAGCCCTATCGGTTGGGACGGTAAATCTGGAAACACCATATATTTT.

This sequence joins TRBV5-1 and TRBJ2-2; D ambiguous. Germline CDR1 and CDR2: SGHRS and YFSETQ. The ends were cut back, 4 bases at V and 7 bases at J, with 11 bases in the middle. The CDR3 has 13 amino acids. CDR3 sequence (DNA): TGCGCCAGCAGCGTGACACGCGACGGGGAGCTGTTTTTT. Its protein is CASSVTRDGELFF. The whole variable domain, remainder taken from reference TRBV5-1 and TRBJ2-2, is KAGVTQTPRYLIKTRGQQVTLSCSPISGHRSVSWYQQTPGQGLQFLFEYFSETQRNKGNFPGRFSGRQFSNSRSEMNVSTLELGDSALYLCASSVTRDGELFFGEGSRLTVL.

The J gene is TRBJ1-2, the V gene TRBV7-2, with a weak D call TRBD1 (6 bases). This CDR3 region has 13 residues. Trimming left V 2 bases short and J 3 bases short, with 7 bases between. Germline CDR1 SGHTA, CDR2 FQGNSA. The CDR3 protein is CASSLPGDYGYTF. Written as DNA, the CDR3 is TGTGCCAGCAGCTTACCAGGGGACTATGGCTACACCTTC.